A single T cell receptor beta chain is shown here with its context. The CDR3 loop spans 15 amino acids. Germline values: CDR1 LGHDT, CDR2 YNNKEL (reference sequence). Trimming pared 0 bases from V and 7 bases from J, leaving 10 bases between. The sample belongs to a study of blood T cell repertoires in COVID-19. Study background: Donors in the United States, Italy and Spain gave samples during acute or convalescent COVID-19.

TCRdb keeps only in-frame clones here, not all; method: immunoSEQ multiplex PCR. The top ten clones hold around a fifth of a sample with around 130,000 clones, roughly 79% of them seen once. This chain uses TRBV3-1 (or the pseudogene TRBV3-2) with TRBJ1-6; D is unresolved. The TCR comes from an elderly man with acute or convalescent COVID-19. Sequenced material: peripheral blood. The CDR3 sequence is CASSQDRGGNSPLHF. The DNA of the CDR3 is TGTGCCAGCAGCCAAGATCGGGGAGGCAATTCACCCCTCCACTTT.